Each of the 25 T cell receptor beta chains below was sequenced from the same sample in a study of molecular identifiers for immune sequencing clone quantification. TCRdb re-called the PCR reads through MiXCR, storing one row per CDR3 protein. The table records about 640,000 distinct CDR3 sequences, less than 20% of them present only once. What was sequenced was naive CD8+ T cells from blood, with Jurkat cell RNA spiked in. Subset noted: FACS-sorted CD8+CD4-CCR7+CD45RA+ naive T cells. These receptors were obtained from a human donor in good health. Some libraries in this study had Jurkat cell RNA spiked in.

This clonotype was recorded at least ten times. The CDR3 bases are TGTGCCAGCAGCTCCGGCGGACTAGCAGATAGCACAGATACGCAGTATTTT. It yields the protein CASSSGGLADSTDTQYF. The chain couples TRBV13 to TRBJ2-3; 8 nucleotides align to TRBD2. The V and J ends lost 4 bases and 0 bases, in that order; junction bases with no gene match: 9. Germline CDR1 and CDR2: PRHDT and FYEKMQ (reference sequence). The CDR3 totals 17 residues. Full variable domain (outside the CDR3, taken from reference TRBV13 and TRBJ2-3): AAGVIQSPRHLIKEKRETATLKCYPIPRHDTVYWYQQGPGQDPQFLISFYEKMQSDKGSIPDRFSAQQFSDYHSELNMSSLELGDSALYFCASSSGGLADSTDTQYFGPGTRLTVL.

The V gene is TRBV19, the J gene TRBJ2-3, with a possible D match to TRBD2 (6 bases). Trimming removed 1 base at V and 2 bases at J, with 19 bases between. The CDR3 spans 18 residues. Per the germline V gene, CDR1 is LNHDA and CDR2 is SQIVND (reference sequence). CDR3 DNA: TGTGCCAGTAGTATAGCCCCAGTCCCCAAGGACTACACAGATACGCAGTATTTT. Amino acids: CASSIAPVPKDYTDTQYF.

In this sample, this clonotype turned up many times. DNA for the CDR3: TGTGCCAGCAACTTAGGCGGGTCCTACGGCTACGAGCAGTACTTC. It encodes CASNLGGSYGYEQYF. The V and J genes are TRBV6-1 and TRBJ2-7, with D tentatively TRBD2 (5 bases). Germline CDR1 is MNHNS and CDR2 is SASEGT. Trimming shortened V by 7 bases and J by 3 bases, and 19 bases separated the two germline ends. CDR3 length equals 15 residues.

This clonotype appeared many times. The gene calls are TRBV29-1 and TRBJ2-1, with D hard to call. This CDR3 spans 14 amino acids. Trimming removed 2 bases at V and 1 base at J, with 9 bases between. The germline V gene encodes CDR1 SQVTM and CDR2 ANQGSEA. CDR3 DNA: TGCAGCGTTGAACCCGCTGGATCCTACAATGAGCAGTTCTTC. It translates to CSVEPAGSYNEQFF.

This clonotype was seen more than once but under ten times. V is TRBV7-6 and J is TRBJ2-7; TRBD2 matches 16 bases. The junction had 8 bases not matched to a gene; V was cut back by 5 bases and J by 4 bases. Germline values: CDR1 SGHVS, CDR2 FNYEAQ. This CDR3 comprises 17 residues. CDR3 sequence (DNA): TGTGCCAGCAGCACGTCAGGGACTAGCGGGAGGGCGTACGAGCAGTACTTC. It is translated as CASSTSGTSGRAYEQYF.

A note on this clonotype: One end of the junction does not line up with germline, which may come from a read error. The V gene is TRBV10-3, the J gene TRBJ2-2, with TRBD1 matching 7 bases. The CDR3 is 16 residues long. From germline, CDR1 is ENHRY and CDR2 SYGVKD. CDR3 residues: CAISELGGLNAGDLFF. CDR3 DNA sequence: TGTGCCATCAGTGAGTTAGGGGGCCTGAACGCCGGGGATCTGTTTTTT.

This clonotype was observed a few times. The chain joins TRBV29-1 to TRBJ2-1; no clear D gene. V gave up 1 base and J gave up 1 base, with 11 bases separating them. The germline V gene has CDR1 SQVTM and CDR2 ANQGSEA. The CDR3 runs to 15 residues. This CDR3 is CSVEGTHPSYNEQFF. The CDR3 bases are TGCAGCGTTGAAGGGACCCACCCATCCTACAATGAGCAGTTCTTC.

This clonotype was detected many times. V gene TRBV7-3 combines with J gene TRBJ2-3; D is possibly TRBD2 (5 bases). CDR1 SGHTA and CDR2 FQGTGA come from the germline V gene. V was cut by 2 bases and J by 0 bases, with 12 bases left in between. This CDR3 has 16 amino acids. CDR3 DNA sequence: TGTGCCAGCAGCTTATATTCGAGCGGTAGCACAGATACGCAGTATTTT. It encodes CASSLYSSGSTDTQYF.

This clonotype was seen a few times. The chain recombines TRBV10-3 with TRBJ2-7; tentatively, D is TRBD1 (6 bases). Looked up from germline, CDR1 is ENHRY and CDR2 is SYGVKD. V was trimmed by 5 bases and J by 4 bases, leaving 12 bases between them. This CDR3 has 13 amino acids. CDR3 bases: TGTGCCATCAGTATGGACAGCACTTACGAGCAGTACTTC. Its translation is CAISMDSTYEQYF.

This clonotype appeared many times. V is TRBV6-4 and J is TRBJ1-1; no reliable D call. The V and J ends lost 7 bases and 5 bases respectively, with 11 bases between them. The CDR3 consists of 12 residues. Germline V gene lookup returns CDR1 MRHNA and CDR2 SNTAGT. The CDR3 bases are TGTGCCAGCAATCGCCTCGGTACTGAAGCTTTCTTT. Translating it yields CASNRLGTEAFF.

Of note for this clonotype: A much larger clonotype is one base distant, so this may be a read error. The CDR3 DNA reads TGTGCCAGCAGCTCCCCGGACAGGGGCCCCCAGGGCGAGGAGCTGTTTTTT. This gives the protein CASSSPDRGPQGEELFF. The chain joins TRBV7-9 to TRBJ2-2; TRBD1 aligns across 9 bases. Germline trimming cut 4 bases from V and 10 bases from J; bases unmatched to any gene: 16. CDR3 size: 17 residues. Per germline, CDR1 SEHNR and CDR2 FQNEAQ (reference sequence). The full variable domain, rest sourced from reference TRBV7-9 and TRBJ2-2, is DTGVSQNPRHKITKRGQNVTFRCDPISEHNRLYWYRQTLGQGPEFLTYFQNEAQLEKSRLLSDRFSAERPKGSFSTLEIQRTEQGDSAMYLCASSSPDRGPQGEELFFGEGSRLTVL.

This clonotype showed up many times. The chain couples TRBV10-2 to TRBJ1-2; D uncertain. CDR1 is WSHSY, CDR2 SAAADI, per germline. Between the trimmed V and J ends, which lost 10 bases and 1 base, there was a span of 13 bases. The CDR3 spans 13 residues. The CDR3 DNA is TGCGCCACCCCTTCGCCTAGTAACTATGGCTACACCTTC. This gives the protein CATPSPSNYGYTF.

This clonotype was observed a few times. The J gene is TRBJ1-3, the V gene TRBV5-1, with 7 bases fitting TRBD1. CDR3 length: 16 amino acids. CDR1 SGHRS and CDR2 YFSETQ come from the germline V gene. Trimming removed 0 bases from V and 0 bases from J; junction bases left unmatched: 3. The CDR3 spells CASSLAGTASGNTIYF. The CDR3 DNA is TGCGCCAGCAGCTTGGCCGGGACAGCCTCTGGAAACACCATATATTTT.

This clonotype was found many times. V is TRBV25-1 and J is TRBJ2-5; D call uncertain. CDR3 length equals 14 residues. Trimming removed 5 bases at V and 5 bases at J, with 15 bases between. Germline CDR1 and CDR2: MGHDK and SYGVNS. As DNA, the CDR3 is TGTGCCAGCAGTCCAGAACCTGGTTGGGAGACCCAGTACTTC. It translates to CASSPEPGWETQYF.

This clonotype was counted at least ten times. CDR3 sequence: CASSPDWAGRHEQYF. The CDR3 DNA reads TGTGCCAGCAGCCCCGACTGGGCGGGACGCCACGAGCAGTACTTC. The rearrangement joins TRBV28 to TRBJ2-7, with a tentative D call TRBD2 (6 bases). The CDR3 length is 15 residues. V was shortened by 6 bases and J by 5 bases, with 20 bases between the two germline ends. Germline loops: CDR1 MDHEN, CDR2 SYDVKM.

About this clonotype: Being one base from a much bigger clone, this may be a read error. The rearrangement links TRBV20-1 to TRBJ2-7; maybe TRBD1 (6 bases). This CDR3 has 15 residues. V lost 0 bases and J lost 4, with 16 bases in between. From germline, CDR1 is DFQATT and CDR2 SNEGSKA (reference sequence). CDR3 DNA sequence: TGCAGTGCTAGAGATAAGCGACAGGCGACTTACGAGCAGTACTTC. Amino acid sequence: CSARDKRQATYEQYF.

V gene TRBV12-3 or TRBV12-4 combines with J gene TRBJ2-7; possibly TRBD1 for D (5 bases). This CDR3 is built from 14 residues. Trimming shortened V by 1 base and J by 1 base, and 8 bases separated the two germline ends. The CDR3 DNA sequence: TGTGCCAGCAGTTTAGTGGGGCAGTCCTACGAGCAGTACTTC. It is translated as CASSLVGQSYEQYF.

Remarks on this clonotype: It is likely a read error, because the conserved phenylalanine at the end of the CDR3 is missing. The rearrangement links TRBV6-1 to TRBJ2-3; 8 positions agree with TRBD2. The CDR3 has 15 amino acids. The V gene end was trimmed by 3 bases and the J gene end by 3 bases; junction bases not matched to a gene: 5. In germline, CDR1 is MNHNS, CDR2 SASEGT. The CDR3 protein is CASSDGTSGTDTQYS. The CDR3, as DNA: TGTGCCAGCAGTGATGGGACTAGTGGAACAGATACGCAGTATTCT.

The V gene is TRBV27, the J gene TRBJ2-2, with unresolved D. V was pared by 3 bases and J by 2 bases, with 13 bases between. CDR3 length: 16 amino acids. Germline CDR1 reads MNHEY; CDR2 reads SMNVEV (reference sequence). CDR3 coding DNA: TGTGCCAGCAGTTTCAATTGGAATCAAAACACCGGGGAGCTGTTTTTT. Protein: CASSFNWNQNTGELFF.

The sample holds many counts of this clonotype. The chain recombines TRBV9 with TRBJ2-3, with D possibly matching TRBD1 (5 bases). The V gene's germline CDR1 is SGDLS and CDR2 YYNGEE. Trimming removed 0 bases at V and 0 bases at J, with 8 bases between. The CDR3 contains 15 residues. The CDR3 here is CASSVGTRSTDTQYF. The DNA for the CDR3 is TGTGCCAGCAGCGTAGGGACACGGAGCACAGATACGCAGTATTTT.

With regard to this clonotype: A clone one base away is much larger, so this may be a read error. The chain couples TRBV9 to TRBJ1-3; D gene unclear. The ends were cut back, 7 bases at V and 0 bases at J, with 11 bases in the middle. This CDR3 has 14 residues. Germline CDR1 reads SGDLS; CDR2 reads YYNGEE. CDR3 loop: CASGRGSSGNTIYF. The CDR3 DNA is TGTGCCAGCGGCCGTGGGAGCTCTGGAAACACCATATATTTT.

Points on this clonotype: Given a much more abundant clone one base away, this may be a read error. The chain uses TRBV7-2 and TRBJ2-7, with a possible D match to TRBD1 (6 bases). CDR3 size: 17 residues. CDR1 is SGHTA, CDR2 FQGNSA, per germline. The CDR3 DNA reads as TGTGTCAGCAGCTTAAGACCCGTTGACAGGATCCCCTACGAGCAGTACTTC. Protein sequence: CVSSLRPVDRIPYEQYF.

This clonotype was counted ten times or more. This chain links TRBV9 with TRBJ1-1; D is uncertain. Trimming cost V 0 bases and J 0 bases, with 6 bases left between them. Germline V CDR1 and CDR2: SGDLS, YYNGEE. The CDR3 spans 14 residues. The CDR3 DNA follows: TGTGCCAGCAGCGTAGCTGCGCTGAACACTGAAGCTTTCTTT. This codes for CASSVAALNTEAFF.

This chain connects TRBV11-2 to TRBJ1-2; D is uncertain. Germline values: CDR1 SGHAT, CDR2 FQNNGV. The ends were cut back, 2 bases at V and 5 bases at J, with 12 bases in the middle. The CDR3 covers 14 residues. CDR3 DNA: TGTGCCAGCAGCTTATGCAAGGGCGGATATGGCTACACCTTC. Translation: CASSLCKGGYGYTF.

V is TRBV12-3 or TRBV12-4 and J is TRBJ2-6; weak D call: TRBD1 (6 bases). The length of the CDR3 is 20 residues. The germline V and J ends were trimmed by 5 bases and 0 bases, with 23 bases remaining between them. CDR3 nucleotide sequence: TGTGCCAGCAGTACCGATTCAGAGACAGGCGATAACTCTGGGGCCAACGTCCTGACTTTC. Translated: CASSTDSETGDNSGANVLTF.